The sequence of this TCR beta chain was determined in a study of T cells in women clearing cervical HPV infection. Overall study: No precancer developed; the control's incident HPV16 infection cleared within 12 months. Case blood drawn at lesion detection; control blood after infection cleared.

The assay was immunoSEQ multiplex PCR, and TCRdb's table has in-frame clones only and misses some. Recorded for this sample: more than 40,000 clones. Findings of the study overall: Unknown T-cell numbers per sample may underlie the richness differences.

The length of the CDR3 is 12 residues. Germline-derived CDR1 and CDR2 are SNHLY and FYNNEI. As concerns this clone: Antigen: not known. The read ends 3 residues shy of where the CDR3 ends; the end is completed using the germline J gene.

Sample: blood buffy coat. J is TRBJ1-2 and V is TRBV2; D not certain. The TCR sequence derives from a woman aged 18-70 years with a cervical HPV16 infection that either progressed to CIN3+ or cleared (not recorded which). The DNA read from the CDR3 is TGTGCCAGCAGCGAAACTCCCTACGAC. Translating it yields CASSETPYD. From start to end, the CDR3 is CASSETPYDYTF.